This passage covers 8 T cell receptor beta chains from one sample sequenced in a study of blood T cell repertoires in COVID-19. The repertoire was sequenced with immunoSEQ multiplex PCR; TCRdb's copy has only in-frame clones and lacks some. The sample lists 80,000 to 90,000 clones, approximately 86% occurring once. The material sequenced was peripheral blood. These receptors came from an elderly woman with COVID-19, enrolled during active disease.

This clone showed up just once. J is TRBJ2-1 and V is TRBV5-1; 10 nucleotides agree with TRBD2. Germline V gene sequence: CDR1 SGHRS, CDR2 YFSETQ. V lost 5 bases to trimming and J lost 3 bases; unmatched junction nucleotides: 2. The CDR3 consists of 14 residues. Here the CDR3 DNA reads TGCGCCAGCAGGCTAGCGGGAGACTACAATGAGCAGTTCTTC. Translated, it gives CASRLAGDYNEQFF.

The gene calls are TRBV5-1 and TRBJ2-5; 10 bases align to TRBD2. V dropped 5 bases and J dropped 1; count of bases not matched to a gene: 5. The CDR3 length is 15 residues. In germline, CDR1 is SGHRS, CDR2 YFSETQ. The CDR3 bases are TGCGCCAGCAGGGTAGCGGGAGGCTCCCAAGAGACCCAGTACTTC. Its translation is CASRVAGGSQETQYF.

As for this clone: Other DNA sequences from this sample encode an identical CDR3 as well. The chain is built from TRBV3-1 (or the pseudogene TRBV3-2) and TRBJ2-7; TRBD1 might be the D (5 bases). Trimming pared 4 bases from V and 0 bases from J, leaving 16 bases between. Germline V lookup: CDR1 LGHDT, CDR2 YNNKEL (reference sequence). CDR3 length equals 16 residues. For the CDR3, the DNA is TGTGCCAGCAGCCCACCTAGGGGCAGAGCCTCCTACGAGCAGTACTTC. This encodes CASSPPRGRASYEQYF.

This chain joins TRBV7-3 and TRBJ2-5; D is undetermined. The CDR3 spans 13 residues. Trimming pared 2 bases from V and 2 bases from J, leaving 6 bases between. Looked up from germline, CDR1 is SGHTA and CDR2 is FQGTGA. The CDR3 protein is CASSLSIQETQYF. CDR3 DNA: TGTGCCAGCAGCTTATCTATACAAGAGACCCAGTACTTC.

The chain carries TRBV18 and TRBJ2-3; D possibly corresponds to TRBD2 (5 bases). Trimming cost V 4 bases and J 5 bases, with 13 bases left between them. In germline, CDR1 is KGHSH, CDR2 LQKENI. The CDR3 runs to 14 residues. The CDR3 sequence is CASSLGSSEDTQYF. The CDR3 bases are TGTGCCAGCTCACTTGGGAGCTCGGAAGATACGCAGTATTTT.

In this sample, this clone turned up many times. V gene TRBV27 combines with J gene TRBJ1-5; D may be TRBD1 (6 bases). The CDR3 extends over 14 amino acids. V lost 3 bases and J lost 6, with 12 bases in between. Germline V lookup: CDR1 MNHEY, CDR2 SMNVEV (reference sequence). For the CDR3, the DNA is TGTGCCAGCAGTTTCGGGGGGGCTTTTCAGCCCCAGCATTTT. It yields the protein CASSFGGAFQPQHF.

J is TRBJ1-2 and V is TRBV3-1 (or the pseudogene TRBV3-2); D remains ambiguous. This CDR3 spans 13 amino acids. Trimming removed 1 base from V and 4 bases from J, with 7 bases in between. From germline, CDR1 is LGHDT and CDR2 YNNKEL (reference sequence). Here the CDR3 DNA reads TGTGCCAGCAGCCAAGCGGGATTCTATGGCTACACCTTC. As protein: CASSQAGFYGYTF.

The chain couples TRBV18 to TRBJ1-2; 8 bases fit TRBD1. Germline V CDR1 and CDR2: KGHSH, LQKENI. V gave up 3 bases and J gave up 6 bases; unmatched junction bases: 6. CDR3 size: 14 residues. As DNA, the CDR3 is TGTGCCAGCTCACCCGGACAGGGACTGAATGGCTACACCTTC. This gives the protein CASSPGQGLNGYTF.